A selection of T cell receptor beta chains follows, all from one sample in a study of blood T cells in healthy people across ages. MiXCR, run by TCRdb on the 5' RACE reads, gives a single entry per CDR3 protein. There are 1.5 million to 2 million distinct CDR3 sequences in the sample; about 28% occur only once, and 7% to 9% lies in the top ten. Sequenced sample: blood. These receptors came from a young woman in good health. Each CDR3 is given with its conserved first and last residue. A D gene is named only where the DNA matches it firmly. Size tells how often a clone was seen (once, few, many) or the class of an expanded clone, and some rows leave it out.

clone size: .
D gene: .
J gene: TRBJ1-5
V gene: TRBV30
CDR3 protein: CAWNPGLGSQPQHF
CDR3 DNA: TGTGCCTGGAACCCGGGACTAGGTTCTCAGCCCCAGCATTTT

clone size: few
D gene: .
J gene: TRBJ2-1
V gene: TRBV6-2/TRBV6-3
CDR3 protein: CASSYGGTRYNEQFF
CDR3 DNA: TGTGCCAGCAGTTACGGGGGGACCCGTTACAATGAGCAGTTCTTC

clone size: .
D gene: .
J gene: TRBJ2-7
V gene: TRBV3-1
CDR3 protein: CASSSHNAPTNNEQYF
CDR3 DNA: TGTGCCAGCAGCTCGCACAACGCCCCGACGAACAATGAGCAGTACTTC

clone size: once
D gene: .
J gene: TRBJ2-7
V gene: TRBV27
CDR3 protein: CASSLQGASGPYEQYF
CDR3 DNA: TGTGCCAGCAGTTTGCAGGGGGCTAGCGGTCCCTACGAGCAGTACTTC

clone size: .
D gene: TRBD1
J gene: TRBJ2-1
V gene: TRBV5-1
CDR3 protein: CASSFQPGQGGGEQFF
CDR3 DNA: TGCGCCAGCAGCTTCCAACCGGGACAGGGGGGGGGTGAGCAGTTCTTC

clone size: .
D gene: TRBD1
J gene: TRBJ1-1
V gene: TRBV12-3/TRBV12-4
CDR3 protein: CASKTGVGTEAFF
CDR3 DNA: TGTGCCAGCAAAACAGGGGTGGGCACTGAAGCTTTCTTT

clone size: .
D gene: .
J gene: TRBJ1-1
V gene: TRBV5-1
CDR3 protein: CASRLSSEAFF
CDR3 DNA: TGCGCCAGCAGGCTTAGCTCTGAAGCTTTCTTT

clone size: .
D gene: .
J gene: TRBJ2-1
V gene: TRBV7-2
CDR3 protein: CASSDSYEQFF
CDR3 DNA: TGTGCCAGCAGCGATAGCTATGAGCAGTTCTTC

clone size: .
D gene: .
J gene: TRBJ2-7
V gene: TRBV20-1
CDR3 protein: CSAYLGSLGEQYF
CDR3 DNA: TGCAGTGCCTATCTGGGGAGTTTGGGAGAGCAGTACTTC

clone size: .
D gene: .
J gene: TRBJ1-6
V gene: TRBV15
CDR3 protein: CATSRDQGQALHF
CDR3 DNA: TGTGCCACCAGCAGAGATCAGGGGCAGGCGCTCCACTTT

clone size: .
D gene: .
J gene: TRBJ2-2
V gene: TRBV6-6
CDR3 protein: CASSYAIGELFF
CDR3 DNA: TGTGCCAGCAGTTACGCGATCGGGGAGCTGTTTTTT

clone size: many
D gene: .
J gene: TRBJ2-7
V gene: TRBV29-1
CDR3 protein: CSVSETYEQYF
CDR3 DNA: TGCAGCGTTAGTGAGACCTACGAGCAGTACTTC

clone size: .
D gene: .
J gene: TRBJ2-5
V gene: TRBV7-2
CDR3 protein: CASSRSGYMGQETQYF
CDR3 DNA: TGTGCCAGCAGCCGAAGCGGTTACATGGGCCAAGAGACCCAGTACTTC

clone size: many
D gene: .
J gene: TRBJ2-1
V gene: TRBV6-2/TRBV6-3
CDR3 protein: CASSRPVPYNEQFF
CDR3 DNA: TGTGCCAGCAGCCGCCCGGTACCCTACAATGAGCAGTTCTTC

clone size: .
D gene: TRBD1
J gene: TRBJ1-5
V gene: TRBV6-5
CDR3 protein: CASRDRVGPQHF
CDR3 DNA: TGTGCCAGCAGGGACAGGGTTGGGCCCCAGCATTTT

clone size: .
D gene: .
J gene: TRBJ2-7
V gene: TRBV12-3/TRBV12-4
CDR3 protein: CASMNPGGINEQYF
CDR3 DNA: TGTGCCAGCATGAACCCTGGCGGGATCAATGAGCAGTACTTC

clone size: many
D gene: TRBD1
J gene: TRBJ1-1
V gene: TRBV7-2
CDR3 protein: CASSITGVTEAFF
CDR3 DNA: TGTGCCAGCAGTATAACAGGGGTTACTGAAGCTTTCTTT

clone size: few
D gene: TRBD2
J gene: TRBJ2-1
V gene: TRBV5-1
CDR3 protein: CASQRTSGGYNEQFF
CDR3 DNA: TGCGCCAGCCAGCGGACTAGCGGGGGCTACAATGAGCAGTTCTTC

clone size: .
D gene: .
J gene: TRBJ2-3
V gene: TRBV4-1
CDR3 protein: CASSTRLRGGDTQYF
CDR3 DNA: TGCGCCAGCAGCACCCGACTTAGGGGAGGAGATACGCAGTATTTT

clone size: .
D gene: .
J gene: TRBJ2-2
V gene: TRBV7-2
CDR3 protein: CASGFYTGELFF
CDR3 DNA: TGTGCCAGCGGCTTTTATACCGGGGAGCTGTTTTTT

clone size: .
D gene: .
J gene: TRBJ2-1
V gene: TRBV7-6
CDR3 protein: CASSLSPRGEQFF
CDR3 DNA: TGTGCCAGCAGCTTGTCCCCCCGGGGTGAGCAGTTCTTC

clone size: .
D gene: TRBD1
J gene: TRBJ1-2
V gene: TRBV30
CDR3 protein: CAWSVGGQGVRGYTF
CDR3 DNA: TGTGCCTGGAGTGTAGGAGGTCAGGGGGTAAGAGGCTACACCTTC

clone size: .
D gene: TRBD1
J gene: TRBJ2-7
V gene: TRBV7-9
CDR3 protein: CASSSTPGTATYEQYF
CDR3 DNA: TGTGCCAGCAGCTCAACACCCGGGACAGCAACCTACGAGCAGTACTTC